These T cell receptor beta chains were read from a single sample in a study of technical replicates of blood from several donors. TCRdb's table, derived via immunoSEQ multiplex PCR, lists solely in-frame clones and lacks some. The sample includes about 75,000 clones, about nine tenths of them seen just once. Sequenced sample: T cells isolated from PBMCs. These receptors all come from a human donor in good health. Some clones in this sample may be carry-over from other donors' samples. Each CDR3 is given without its conserved first and last residue. The order of the fields is V gene, D gene, J gene, CDR3 protein. The D gene is left open where the match is weak.

v_call: TRBV19; d_call: NA; j_call: TRBJ2-7; cdr3_aa: ASSERTLSYEQY
v_call: TRBV19; d_call: NA; j_call: TRBJ1-1; cdr3_aa: ASITDTNTEAF
v_call: TRBV5-1; d_call: NA; j_call: TRBJ2-5; cdr3_aa: ASSFGAVVQQETQY
v_call: TRBV9; d_call: NA; j_call: TRBJ2-5; cdr3_aa: ASSHGGTAQETQY
v_call: TRBV9; d_call: NA; j_call: TRBJ2-2; cdr3_aa: ASGLGHSTGELF
v_call: TRBV28; d_call: NA; j_call: TRBJ1-4; cdr3_aa: ASSSFVSEKLF
v_call: TRBV7-2; d_call: NA; j_call: TRBJ2-4; cdr3_aa: ASSLVGWTLNIQY
v_call: TRBV5-1; d_call: TRBD1; j_call: TRBJ1-1; cdr3_aa: ASSSAPGTGIEAF
v_call: TRBV7-9; d_call: TRBD2; j_call: TRBJ2-7; cdr3_aa: ASSKLAGRSYEQY
v_call: TRBV29-1; d_call: TRBD2; j_call: TRBJ2-3; cdr3_aa: SVTQTSGRAADTQY
v_call: TRBV28; d_call: TRBD2; j_call: TRBJ2-3; cdr3_aa: ASSITGTSGTATDTQY
v_call: TRBV15; d_call: TRBD2; j_call: TRBJ2-2; cdr3_aa: ATSSGLAGGQTGELF
v_call: TRBV6-6; d_call: TRBD2; j_call: TRBJ2-3; cdr3_aa: ASSRLAGDSDTQY
v_call: TRBV18; d_call: NA; j_call: TRBJ1-1; cdr3_aa: ASSPTANTEAF
v_call: TRBV11-3; d_call: TRBD1; j_call: TRBJ2-3; cdr3_aa: ASRRTGTGPQETQY
v_call: TRBV4-1; d_call: NA; j_call: TRBJ2-7; cdr3_aa: ASSHAGGYEQY
v_call: TRBV2; d_call: NA; j_call: TRBJ1-4; cdr3_aa: ASTRDHGGNEKLF
v_call: TRBV27; d_call: TRBD2; j_call: TRBJ2-5; cdr3_aa: ASSWGGTETQY
v_call: TRBV30; d_call: NA; j_call: TRBJ1-1; cdr3_aa: AWSGNRETEAF
v_call: TRBV27; d_call: TRBD1; j_call: TRBJ2-5; cdr3_aa: ARAGGAWETQY
v_call: TRBV10-3; d_call: NA; j_call: TRBJ1-2; cdr3_aa: AITLDRYQGYT
v_call: TRBV23-1; d_call: NA; j_call: TRBJ2-3; cdr3_aa: ASSRRTESICTDTQY
v_call: TRBV7-8; d_call: NA; j_call: TRBJ1-4; cdr3_aa: ASSFFSRARNEKLF
v_call: TRBV5-1; d_call: TRBD2; j_call: TRBJ2-7; cdr3_aa: ASSLGSRGVSEQY
v_call: TRBV6-1; d_call: NA; j_call: TRBJ1-4; cdr3_aa: ASSERPMIGEKLF
v_call: TRBV10-3; d_call: NA; j_call: TRBJ1-2; cdr3_aa: AISGRTGGYT
v_call: TRBV2; d_call: NA; j_call: TRBJ1-1; cdr3_aa: ASTGGRVSTEAF
v_call: TRBV19; d_call: TRBD1; j_call: TRBJ1-1; cdr3_aa: ASSGTGGLNTEAF
v_call: TRBV5-1; d_call: NA; j_call: TRBJ1-3; cdr3_aa: ASSLVWPKDRFPGNTIY
v_call: TRBV7-6; d_call: TRBD1; j_call: TRBJ2-1; cdr3_aa: ASSLVNRGNEQF
v_call: TRBV18; d_call: NA; j_call: TRBJ1-1; cdr3_aa: ASSPPTPEGTEAF
v_call: TRBV6-6; d_call: NA; j_call: TRBJ2-3; cdr3_aa: ASSQAPNTDTQY
v_call: TRBV11-3; d_call: NA; j_call: TRBJ2-5; cdr3_aa: ASSGRGYGETQY
v_call: TRBV5-6; d_call: NA; j_call: TRBJ2-7; cdr3_aa: ASSLELVNSYEQY
v_call: TRBV5-1; d_call: TRBD1; j_call: TRBJ1-2; cdr3_aa: ASSPRTGTNYGYT
v_call: TRBV19; d_call: NA; j_call: TRBJ2-3; cdr3_aa: ASSIATAGTDTQY
v_call: TRBV27; d_call: NA; j_call: TRBJ2-1; cdr3_aa: ASSLIAYNEQF
v_call: TRBV5-1; d_call: NA; j_call: TRBJ1-2; cdr3_aa: ASTSGLGTNYGYT
v_call: TRBV7-8; d_call: NA; j_call: TRBJ2-7; cdr3_aa: ASSLQYEQY
v_call: TRBV18; d_call: NA; j_call: TRBJ1-2; cdr3_aa: ASPRDNGYT
v_call: TRBV2; d_call: TRBD1; j_call: TRBJ1-5; cdr3_aa: ASRNVHRWTGGGQPQH
v_call: TRBV27; d_call: TRBD2; j_call: TRBJ2-6; cdr3_aa: ASSLFSSGISSDWANVLT
v_call: TRBV7-8; d_call: TRBD2; j_call: TRBJ2-3; cdr3_aa: ASSLGGLSSGARTDTQY
v_call: TRBV5-1; d_call: TRBD2; j_call: TRBJ2-1; cdr3_aa: ASRRTSGEVEQF
v_call: TRBV7-9; d_call: NA; j_call: TRBJ2-3; cdr3_aa: ASSLVVGTDTQY
v_call: TRBV7-9; d_call: NA; j_call: TRBJ2-4; cdr3_aa: ASSLGQYESRAKNIQY
v_call: TRBV4-1; d_call: TRBD2; j_call: TRBJ2-1; cdr3_aa: ASSQGPLAEHNEQF
v_call: TRBV9; d_call: TRBD2; j_call: TRBJ2-1; cdr3_aa: ASSVGSGLGTNEQF
v_call: TRBV5-8; d_call: TRBD1; j_call: TRBJ1-4; cdr3_aa: ASSPGQGSEKLF
v_call: TRBV7-9; d_call: NA; j_call: TRBJ2-3; cdr3_aa: ASTGYILDTQY
v_call: TRBV27; d_call: TRBD2; j_call: TRBJ2-1; cdr3_aa: ASSLKRAGGPYNEQF